What follows is one TCR beta chain and its context. Per the study methods: Estimation of nucleated cell counts relied on the amplification of reference gene primers. Only in-frame clones appear in the TCRdb table, and some are missing; sequencing was by immunoSEQ multiplex PCR. V and J calls and clone size are as listed in that table; D and trimming were resolved from the DNA. The sample lists more than 200,000 clones; around 90% were seen once. The data stem from a study of blood T cell repertoires in COVID-19. For the study at large: T cells, B-cell-depleted T cells, or PBMCs supplied cDNA or gDNA.

Germline V gives CDR1 SGHAT, CDR2 FQNNGV. Trimming cost V 5 bases and J 1 base, with 8 bases left between them. CDR3 length equals 13 residues. Sequenced material: peripheral blood. This rearrangement joins TRBV11-2 to TRBJ1-2; a possible D gene is TRBD1 (5 bases). The sequence derives from a human donor in a cohort sampled during active COVID-19. The CDR3 coding sequence is TGTGCCAGCAGCCCTGACAGTAACTATGGCTACACCTTC. Translated, it gives CASSPDSNYGYTF. Variable domain in full (rest from reference TRBV11-2 and TRBJ1-2): EAGVAQSPRYKIIEKRQSVAFWCNPISGHATLYWYQQILGQGPKLLIQFQNNGVVDDSQLPKDRFSAERLKGVDSTLKIQPAKLEDSAVYLCASSPDSNYGYTFGSGTRLTVV.